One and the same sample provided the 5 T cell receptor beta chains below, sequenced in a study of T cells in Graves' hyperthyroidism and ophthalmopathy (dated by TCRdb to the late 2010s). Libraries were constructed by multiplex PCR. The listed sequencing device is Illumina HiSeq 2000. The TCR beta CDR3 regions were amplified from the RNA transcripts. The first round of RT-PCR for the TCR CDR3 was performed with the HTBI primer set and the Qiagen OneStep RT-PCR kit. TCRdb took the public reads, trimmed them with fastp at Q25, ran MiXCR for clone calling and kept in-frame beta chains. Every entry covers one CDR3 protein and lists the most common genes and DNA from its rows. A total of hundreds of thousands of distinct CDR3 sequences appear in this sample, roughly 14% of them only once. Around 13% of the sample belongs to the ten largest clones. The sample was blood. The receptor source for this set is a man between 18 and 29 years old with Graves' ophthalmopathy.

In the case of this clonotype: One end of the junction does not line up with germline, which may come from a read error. The CDR3 bases are TGTGCCAGCAGTCCGGCTAGCGGGGATTACAATGAGCGGTTCTTC. Translated, it gives CASSPASGDYNERFF. The rearrangement uses TRBV6-2 or TRBV6-3 and TRBJ2-1; TRBD2 matches at 9 bases. Germline lookup yields CDR1 MNHEY and CDR2 SVGEGT. This CDR3 has 15 residues.

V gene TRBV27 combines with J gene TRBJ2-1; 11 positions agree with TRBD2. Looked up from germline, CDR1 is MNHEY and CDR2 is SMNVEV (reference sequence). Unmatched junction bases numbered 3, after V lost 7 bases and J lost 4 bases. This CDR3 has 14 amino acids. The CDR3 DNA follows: TGTGCCAGCACTAGCGGGGGGTTTTACAATGAGCAGTTCTTC. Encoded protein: CASTSGGFYNEQFF.

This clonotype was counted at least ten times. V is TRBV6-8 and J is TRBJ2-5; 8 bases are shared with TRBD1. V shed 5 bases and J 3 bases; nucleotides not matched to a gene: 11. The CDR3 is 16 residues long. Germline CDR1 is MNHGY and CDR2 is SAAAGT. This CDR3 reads CASSKRTGTIKETQYF. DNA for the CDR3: TGTGCCAGCAGTAAAAGGACAGGGACCATAAAAGAGACCCAGTACTTC.

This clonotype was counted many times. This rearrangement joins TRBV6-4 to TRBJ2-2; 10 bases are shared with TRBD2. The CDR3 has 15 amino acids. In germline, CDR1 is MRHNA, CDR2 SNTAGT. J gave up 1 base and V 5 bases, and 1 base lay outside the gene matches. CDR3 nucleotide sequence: TGTGCCAGCAGTCGGACTAGCGGGAACACCGGGGAGCTGTTTTTT. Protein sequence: CASSRTSGNTGELFF.

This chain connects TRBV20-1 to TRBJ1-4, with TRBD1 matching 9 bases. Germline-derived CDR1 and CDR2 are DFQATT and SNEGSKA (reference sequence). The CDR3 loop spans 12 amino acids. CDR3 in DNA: TGCAGCTTACAGGGGGCGAATGAAAAACTGTTTTTT. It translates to CSLQGANEKLFF.